The rows below give T cell receptor beta chains drawn from one sample of a study of identical twins. TCRdb reanalysed the 5' RACE reads using MiXCR and keeps one entry per CDR3 protein. The sample has around 1.7 million distinct CDR3 sequences, 25% to 35% seen once. Sequencing was done on a sample of cord blood. Receptors were obtained from a newborn girl in good health. CDR3s include the opening cysteine and the closing phenylalanine or tryptophan. The D gene is left open where the match is weak. Clone size is given for some rows only: seen once, a few or many times, or a class if the clone is expanded.

size	V	D	J	DNA	CDR3
few	TRBV12-3/TRBV12-4	NA	TRBJ1-5	TGTGCCAGCAGTTTGAGACAGACTAATCAGCCCCAGCATTTT	CASSLRQTNQPQHF
NA	TRBV25-1	NA	TRBJ1-1	TGTGCCAGCAGTGAAGCACAGTTCGCGACTGAAGCTTTCTTT	CASSEAQFATEAFF
NA	TRBV12-3/TRBV12-4	TRBD1	TRBJ2-7	TGTGCCAGCAGTTTTGGGGGACAGGGGGCCTACGAGCAGTACTTC	CASSFGGQGAYEQYF
few	TRBV10-3	TRBD1	TRBJ2-7	TGTGCCATCAGTGGGGACAGCGAGCAGTACTTC	CAISGDSEQYF
NA	TRBV7-2	NA	TRBJ2-3	TGTGCCAGCAGCTTAGCTCCCGGGACTTACGCTAGCACAGATACGCAGTATTTT	CASSLAPGTYASTDTQYF
NA	TRBV4-2	NA	TRBJ1-6	TGTGCCAGCAGCCCGGGCCGGGTATTAGGGAGTCCTTCACCCCTCCACTTT	CASSPGRVLGSPSPLHF
NA	TRBV28	NA	TRBJ1-4	TGTGCCAGCAGTTTCCGCCTGGGGGAGGCTAATGAAAAACTGTTTTTT	CASSFRLGEANEKLFF
NA	TRBV20-1	NA	TRBJ2-1	TGCAGTGCTAGAGCCCAAACTAGCTTCAATGAGCAGTTCTTC	CSARAQTSFNEQFF
NA	TRBV5-6	NA	TRBJ1-5	TGTGCCAGCAGCCTAGGGTGCCGGGGCAATCAGCCCCAGCATTTT	CASSLGCRGNQPQHF
NA	TRBV27	TRBD2	TRBJ2-1	TGTGCCAGCAGTTTATCACTAGCGGGGACGAGGCAGTTCTTC	CASSLSLAGTRQFF
NA	TRBV15	NA	TRBJ2-3	TGTGCCACCAGCACGCCTTTGAATACGCAGTATTTT	CATSTPLNTQYF
NA	TRBV4-2	NA	TRBJ1-4	TGTGCCAGCAGCCAAGACCGCAGCGCGAGGGAAAAACTGTTTTTT	CASSQDRSAREKLFF
few	TRBV27	TRBD1	TRBJ1-1	TGTGCCAGCAGTTTCGACGGGACAGTTGACATGAACACTGAAGCTTTCTTT	CASSFDGTVDMNTEAFF
NA	TRBV14	NA	TRBJ2-5	TGTGCCAGCAGCCAAGGTCGGTGGGCGGAACAAGAGACCCAGTACTTC	CASSQGRWAEQETQYF
NA	TRBV5-5	NA	TRBJ2-5	TGTGCCAGCAGCTTCCCCGGGACCCAAGAGACCCAGTACTTC	CASSFPGTQETQYF
few	TRBV28	TRBD1	TRBJ2-1	TGTGCCAGCATCCCCTTTGGACAGGGGCGGAATGAGCAGTTCTTC	CASIPFGQGRNEQFF
NA	TRBV5-6	NA	TRBJ1-4	TGTGCCAGCAGCACCGGGGGCGGATATGAAAAACTGTTTTTT	CASSTGGGYEKLFF
NA	TRBV20-1	TRBD2	TRBJ2-2	TGCAGTGGGACTAGCGGGAACACCGGGGAGCTGTTTTTT	CSGTSGNTGELFF
NA	TRBV7-2	NA	TRBJ1-1	TGTGCCAGCAGCTTAGACGGGAAGGTCGACACTGAAGCTTTCTTT	CASSLDGKVDTEAFF
few	TRBV27	NA	TRBJ1-4	TGTGCCAGCAGTTTACTGTTCTCCGGCGCGCAACTGTTTTTT	CASSLLFSGAQLFF
NA	TRBV6-1	TRBD2	TRBJ2-3	TGTGCCAGCGTCGGGGGGACAGATACGCAGTATTTT	CASVGGTDTQYF
NA	TRBV12-3/TRBV12-4	TRBD1	TRBJ1-1	TGTGCCAGCGCCCCGGCGAGGGGGCGAGCTTTCTTT	CASAPARGRAFF
few	TRBV4-1	NA	TRBJ1-2	TGCGCCAGCAGCCGACATCCGATAGGTGGCTACACCTTC	CASSRHPIGGYTF
NA	TRBV7-6	NA	TRBJ2-7	TGTGCCAGCAGCTTAGTACCTAGAAACAATGAGCAGTACTTC	CASSLVPRNNEQYF
NA	TRBV9	NA	TRBJ2-5	TGTGCCAGCAGCGTCGGAGGGGCCCAAGAGACCCAGTACTTC	CASSVGGAQETQYF
NA	TRBV29-1	TRBD2	TRBJ2-1	TGCAGCGTTGGGACTAGCGGGATCTGGAATGAGCAGTTCTTC	CSVGTSGIWNEQFF
NA	TRBV2	TRBD2	TRBJ2-1	TGTGCCAGCACCCCGGGACTAGGAGCTCCAAATGAGCAGTTCTTC	CASTPGLGAPNEQFF
once	TRBV20-1	TRBD1	TRBJ2-7	TGCAGTGCTAGGACCGGGACAGGGGGCAATGAGCAGTACTTC	CSARTGTGGNEQYF
NA	TRBV28	TRBD2	TRBJ2-7	TGTGCCAGCAGTTTATTGGAGCTAGCGGGACCCTACGAGCAGTACTTC	CASSLLELAGPYEQYF
NA	TRBV29-1	TRBD2	TRBJ2-3	TGCAGCGTGGACACACTAGCGCGCAGCACAGATACGCAGTATTTT	CSVDTLARSTDTQYF
NA	TRBV4-1	NA	TRBJ2-3	TGCGCCAGCAGCCAAGAGCGGGGGCCAGATACGCAGTATTTT	CASSQERGPDTQYF
few	TRBV4-1	TRBD2	TRBJ2-3	TGCGCCAGCAGCCAGGCGATGACTAGCGGGAGAGTAGATACGCAGTATTTT	CASSQAMTSGRVDTQYF
few	TRBV12-3/TRBV12-4	NA	TRBJ2-1	TGTGCCAGGCACTCTGATGAGCAGTTCTTC	CARHSDEQFF
NA	TRBV7-2	NA	TRBJ1-1	TGTGCCAGCAGCTTAGCCGCTGGGGGGCGCCTTGAAGCTTTCTTT	CASSLAAGGRLEAFF
few	TRBV7-2	NA	TRBJ2-4	TGTGCCAGCAGGGATCCTAATCAAGGGCAGTACTTC	CASRDPNQGQYF
NA	TRBV6-1	TRBD1	TRBJ1-1	TGTGCCACTGACAGGGGAAGGGGAATGAACACTGAAGCTTTCTTT	CATDRGRGMNTEAFF
NA	TRBV27	TRBD2	TRBJ2-1	TGTGCCAGCAGTTTATCGAACGGGGGGGGCAATGAGCAGTTCTTC	CASSLSNGGGNEQFF
NA	TRBV29-1	NA	TRBJ2-7	TGCAGCGTTAGCTCCTACAATGAGCAGTACTTC	CSVSSYNEQYF
NA	TRBV6-5	TRBD1	TRBJ2-7	TGTGCCAGCAGTTACGCACAGGGGGGCTCCTACGAGCAGTACTTC	CASSYAQGGSYEQYF
once	TRBV5-1	NA	TRBJ2-5	TGCGCCAGCAGCTTTGAAGTCCTCTGGGAGACCCAGTACTTC	CASSFEVLWETQYF
NA	TRBV5-5	NA	TRBJ2-4	TGTGCCAGCAGCTGGGGGGCAGCAAACATTCAGTACTTC	CASSWGAANIQYF
few	TRBV24-1	NA	TRBJ2-3	TGTGCCACCAGTGACAGCAGGAGGGCGACGGACTTTGGAGATACGCAGTATTTT	CATSDSRRATDFGDTQYF
NA	TRBV2	NA	TRBJ2-1	TGTGCCAGCAGTGGACTACTTAGTCGTGCCTATGAGCAGTTCTTC	CASSGLLSRAYEQFF
many	TRBV24-1	NA	TRBJ2-1	TGTGCCACCAGTGAATCGGGGGCCTCCTACAATGAGCAGTTCTTC	CATSESGASYNEQFF
NA	TRBV11-2	NA	TRBJ1-1	TGTGCCAGCAGCATGGGGGGACGGATGAACACTGAAGCTTTCTTT	CASSMGGRMNTEAFF
NA	TRBV5-4	TRBD2	TRBJ2-5	TGTGCCAGCGCGGGGGTGACCCAAGAGACCCAGTACTTC	CASAGVTQETQYF
NA	TRBV5-1	NA	TRBJ2-3	TGCGCCAGCAGCTTCCAGGGGACGATAGGGGCAGATACGCAGTATTTT	CASSFQGTIGADTQYF
few	TRBV9	NA	TRBJ2-5	TGTGCCAGCAGCGTAGTGTGGGGCCCCCAAGAGACCCAGTACTTC	CASSVVWGPQETQYF
NA	TRBV2	TRBD1	TRBJ1-6	TGTGCCATTCCGTTGACAGGGAGGGAGAGCTCCTATAATTCACCCCTCCACTTT	CAIPLTGRESSYNSPLHF
few	TRBV3-1	NA	TRBJ2-1	TGTGCCAGCAGCGAAGCCGGAGGGTATGAGCAGTTCTTC	CASSEAGGYEQFF
few	TRBV7-9	TRBD1	TRBJ1-2	TGTGCCAGCAGTGGGGACAGTTTTAACTATGGCTACACCTTC	CASSGDSFNYGYTF
NA	TRBV10-1	TRBD2	TRBJ2-3	TGCGCCAGCAGTGGAGGACTAGCGGGGGGTAGCACAGATACGCAGTATTTT	CASSGGLAGGSTDTQYF